One and the same sample provided the 25 T cell receptor beta chains below, sequenced in a study of glioma-infiltrating T cells. Amplification of TCR alpha and beta CDR3 regions from RNA used iRepertoire nested multiplex PCR. TCRdb processed the multiplex PCR reads anew with MiXCR; each CDR3 protein has one entry. The sample yields around 190,000 distinct CDR3 sequences, 32% seen once. The sample consisted of glioma tissue, nonneoplastic brain tissue, or PBMCs (not recorded which). These receptors originate from a human donor with low-grade glioma or glioblastoma, undergoing nonglioma brain surgery, or in good health (not recorded which).

This clonotype has a handful of counts. The gene calls are TRBV5-6 and TRBJ2-2, with D possibly matching TRBD1 (6 bases). The germline V gene encodes CDR1 SGHDT and CDR2 YYEEEE. V lost 6 bases and J 5 bases, leaving 14 bases between the germline ends. The CDR3 runs 14 residues. CDR3 in amino acids: CASKWTVATGELFF. CDR3 sequence (DNA): TGTGCCAGCAAATGGACAGTAGCGACCGGGGAGCTGTTTTTT.

This clonotype was observed at least ten times. The chain carries TRBV27 and TRBJ2-2, with 7 bases lining up with TRBD1. The trim removed 6 bases at V and 7 bases at J, leaving 11 bases unmatched. The CDR3 runs 15 residues. Germline lookup yields CDR1 MNHEY and CDR2 SMNVEV (reference sequence). CDR3 nucleotide sequence: TGTGCCAGCAGCCTTACGACAGGGTCGGACGGGGAGCTGTTTTTT. Its translation: CASSLTTGSDGELFF.

This clonotype was counted at least ten times. This rearrangement joins TRBV4-3 to TRBJ1-2; a possible D gene is TRBD1 (5 bases). Germline V gene lookup returns CDR1 LGHNA and CDR2 YSLEER. V dropped 4 bases and J dropped 3 bases, with 21 bases sitting between them. The CDR3 contains 17 residues. The CDR3 nucleotides read TGCGCCAGCAGCCGACAGCACGGACCGAGCCGGGACTATGGCTACACCTTC. As protein: CASSRQHGPSRDYGYTF.

This clonotype was seen repeatedly, ten times or more. The rearrangement uses TRBV7-6 and TRBJ2-5, with D tentatively TRBD2 (7 bases). This CDR3 comprises 15 residues. Germline V gene sequence: CDR1 SGHVS, CDR2 FNYEAQ. V was trimmed by 10 bases and J by 2 bases, leaving 20 bases between them. The CDR3 coding sequence is TGTGCCACCACACTACTAGGGGGACTACAAGAGACCCAGTACTTC. It is translated as CATTLLGGLQETQYF. Together with reference TRBV7-6 and TRBJ2-5, the CDR3 gives the full variable domain: GAGVSQSPRYKVTKRGQDVALRCDPISGHVSLYWYRQALGQGPEFLTYFNYEAQQDKSGLPNDRFSAERPEGSISTLTIQRTEQRDSAMYRCATTLLGGLQETQYFGPGTRLLVL.

As regards this clonotype: This could be a read error, since a much larger clone is one nucleotide away. This chain connects TRBV5-8 to TRBJ2-3; 8 positions match TRBD1. Per germline, CDR1 SGHTS and CDR2 YDEGEE. The V gene end was trimmed by 4 bases and the J gene end by 6 bases; junction bases not matched to a gene: 13. The CDR3 loop spans 16 amino acids. CDR3 coding DNA: TGTGCCAGCAGCCCTGGTCCCAGGGGGCTAGGGGATACGCAGTATTTT. Translation: CASSPGPRGLGDTQYF.

This clonotype has just a few counts. Just one base apart from a much larger clone, this may be a read error. The chain joins TRBV20-1 to TRBJ2-7; D call uncertain. The CDR3 extends over 14 amino acids. Germline lookup yields CDR1 DFQATT and CDR2 SNEGSKA (reference sequence). The V and J ends lost 0 bases and 4 bases respectively, with 13 bases between them. The DNA of the CDR3 is TGCAGTGCTAGAGATAAGTCCCATCATTACGAGCAGTACTTC. This codes for CSARDKSHHYEQYF.

This clonotype occurred a few times. The rearrangement links TRBV7-2 to TRBJ2-7; TRBD1 matches at 7 bases. The CDR3 has 14 residues. V trimming: 4 bases; J trimming: 2 bases; junction bases outside the gene matches: 5. Germline CDR1 and CDR2: SGHTA and FQGNSA. The CDR3 is CASSSTRGPYEQYF. The DNA of the CDR3 is TGTGCCAGCAGCTCGACAAGGGGGCCCTACGAGCAGTACTTC.

This clonotype has just a few counts. Its ends do not fully match the called genes, so a read error is possible. The genes are TRBV3-1 and TRBJ1-3; D is undetermined. Germline values: CDR1 LGHDT, CDR2 YNNKEL (reference sequence). The CDR3 has 15 residues. The CDR3 DNA reads as TGTGCCAACAGCCAAGTTCCGGGCCTCGGAAACACCATATATTTT. Translation gives CANSQVPGLGNTIYF. Based on the CDR3 plus reference TRBV3-1 and TRBJ1-3, the full variable domain is DTAVSQTPKYLVTQMGNDKSIKCEQNLGHDTMYWYKQDSKKFLKIMFSYNNKELIINETVPNRFSPKSPDKAHLNLHINSLELGDSAVYFCANSQVPGLGNTIYFGEGSWLTVV.

This clonotype occurred many times. The CDR3 nucleotides are TGTGCCAGCAGTGACGTATCGCAGTTCTTC. Its protein is CASSDVSQFF. This rearrangement joins TRBV6-2 or TRBV6-3 to TRBJ2-1; no definite D call. The V gene lost 5 bases and the J gene lost 12 bases, with 8 bases spanning the gap. CDR1 is MNHEY, CDR2 SVGEGT, per germline. The CDR3 has 10 residues.

The chain employs TRBV4-1 and TRBJ2-6; D tentatively fits TRBD1 or TRBD2 (5 bases each). V lost 4 bases and J 1 base, leaving 17 bases between the germline ends. The V gene's germline CDR1 is MGHRA and CDR2 YSYEKL. The CDR3 has 18 residues. CDR3 in DNA: TGCGCCAGCAGCCCCGAGCCGGGACCCAGATCTGGGGCCAACGTCCTGACTTTC. It is translated as CASSPEPGPRSGANVLTF.

This clonotype was recorded at least ten times. CDR3 DNA: TGTGCCACCAGGCGGTACGAGCAGTACTTC. Encoded protein: CATRRYEQYF. The genes are TRBV28 and TRBJ2-7, with D unresolved. Trimming removed 10 bases from V and 4 bases from J, with 8 bases in between. The CDR3 has 10 amino acids. CDR1 MDHEN and CDR2 SYDVKM come from the germline V gene.

This clonotype showed up many times. This chain links TRBV24-1 with TRBJ2-2; D tentatively fits TRBD1 or TRBD2 (5 bases each). V dropped 1 base and J dropped 6 bases, with 8 bases sitting between them. In germline, CDR1 is KGHDR, CDR2 SFDVKD. The CDR3 has 14 residues. CDR3 loop: CATSDLMGAGELFF. CDR3 coding DNA: TGTGCCACCAGTGATTTAATGGGGGCCGGGGAGCTGTTTTTT.

In this sample, this clonotype turned up a few times. This sequence joins TRBV10-3 and TRBJ1-1; no firm D call. Germline CDR1 and CDR2: ENHRY and SYGVKD. The CDR3 spans 13 residues. The ends were cut back, 7 bases at V and 0 bases at J, with 9 bases in the middle. The CDR3 loop is CAITLQMNTEAFF. The CDR3 bases are TGTGCCATCACGTTACAGATGAACACTGAAGCTTTCTTT.

In this sample, this clonotype turned up many times. This chain links TRBV28 with TRBJ1-6; perhaps TRBD1 as D (5 bases). This CDR3 has 12 residues. The germline gives CDR1 MDHEN, CDR2 SYDVKM. The ends were cut back, 7 bases at V and 14 bases at J, with 15 bases in the middle. The CDR3 nucleotides are TGTGCCAGCACTACTCCGAGGGGCGCCCTCCACTTT. Protein product: CASTTPRGALHF.

Details on this clonotype: It may be a read error: a sequence one base away is much more abundant. This chain links TRBV3-1 with TRBJ2-1; 12 bases are a match to TRBD2. Germline V gene sequence: CDR1 LGHDT, CDR2 YNNKEL (reference sequence). V lost 7 bases to trimming and J lost 10 bases; unmatched junction nucleotides: 8. The CDR3 is 14 residues long. This CDR3 is CASMLAGGPGEQFF. CDR3 sequence (DNA): TGTGCCAGCATGCTAGCGGGAGGGCCCGGAGAGCAGTTCTTC.

This clonotype showed up just a few times. The chain recombines TRBV29-1 with TRBJ1-4; D may be TRBD1 (5 bases). CDR1 is SQVTM and CDR2 is ANQGSEA in the germline V gene. V was trimmed by 0 bases and J by 8 bases, leaving 16 bases between them. The CDR3 runs to 15 residues. CDR3 nucleotide sequence: TGCAGCGTTGAAGATCAGGCAGGGTCAGGGGAAAAACTGTTTTTT. Translation: CSVEDQAGSGEKLFF.

CDR3 sequence (DNA): TGTGCCAGCAGTTTTGGAGGGCCCAATCAGCCCCAGCATTTT. It specifies CASSFGGPNQPQHF. The chain recombines TRBV12-3 or TRBV12-4 with TRBJ1-5; no firm D call. The CDR3 runs 14 residues. V was trimmed by 3 bases and J by 3 bases, leaving 9 bases between them.

This clonotype has just one count. This chain connects TRBV6-1 to TRBJ2-1; 9 bases are shared with TRBD1. Germline V gene lookup returns CDR1 MNHNS and CDR2 SASEGT. This CDR3 is built from 14 residues. CDR3 residues: CASHKDRGIDEQFF. CDR3 DNA: TGTGCTAGCCATAAGGACAGGGGAATCGATGAGCAGTTCTTC.

This clonotype was picked up many times. This rearrangement joins TRBV15 to TRBJ2-7, with a possible D match to TRBD1 (6 bases). There are 13 residues in the CDR3. V lost 1 base and J lost 5, with 9 bases in between. Germline CDR1 LNHNV, CDR2 YYDKDF (reference sequence). The chain's CDR3 is CATSRGNRDEQYF. CDR3 bases: TGTGCCACCAGCAGAGGGAACAGGGACGAGCAGTACTTC.

The chain combines TRBV7-9 with TRBJ2-3; D is ambiguous. The CDR3 covers 15 residues. Germline values: CDR1 SEHNR, CDR2 FQNEAQ (reference sequence). The V end was cut by 5 bases, the J end by 6 bases, with 18 bases between. This chain's CDR3 is CASSANWAQADTQYF. Here the CDR3 DNA reads TGTGCCAGCAGCGCCAACTGGGCCCAGGCGGATACGCAGTATTTT.

This clonotype was observed at least ten times. CDR3 amino acids: CASSALTGSNTEAFF. As DNA, the CDR3 is TGTGCCAGCAGCGCCCTGACAGGATCGAACACTGAAGCTTTCTTT. The chain uses TRBV11-2 and TRBJ1-1, with D perhaps TRBD1 (6 bases). Germline lookup yields CDR1 SGHAT and CDR2 FQNNGV. Deletions cut 5 bases from V and 1 base from J, with 14 bases between. CDR3 size: 15 residues. Together with reference TRBV11-2 and TRBJ1-1, the CDR3 gives the full variable domain: EAGVAQSPRYKIIEKRQSVAFWCNPISGHATLYWYQQILGQGPKLLIQFQNNGVVDDSQLPKDRFSAERLKGVDSTLKIQPAKLEDSAVYLCASSALTGSNTEAFFGQGTRLTVV.

This clonotype has only a few counts. The chain's CDR3 is CAWARQVNEQFF. The CDR3 DNA reads TGTGCCTGGGCCAGACAGGTTAATGAGCAGTTCTTC. This chain connects TRBV30 to TRBJ2-1; tentatively, D is TRBD1 (6 bases). Germline-derived CDR1 and CDR2 are GTSNPN and SVGIG (reference sequence). This CDR3 spans 12 amino acids. Trimming shortened V by 5 bases and J by 7 bases, and 12 bases separated the two germline ends.

The rearrangement joins TRBV27 to TRBJ2-5; D might be TRBD2 (7 bases). This CDR3 region has 17 residues. From germline, CDR1 is MNHEY and CDR2 SMNVEV (reference sequence). The V and J ends lost 6 bases and 2 bases respectively, with 22 bases between them. The CDR3 nucleotides are TGTGCCAGCAGAGGTCCGGGGGCAGCGGGAAAGCAAGAGACCCAGTACTTC. This sequence encodes CASRGPGAAGKQETQYF.

Turning to this clonotype: This sequence may be a read error, since a much larger clone differs from it by one base. This sequence joins TRBV3-1 and TRBJ1-1; TRBD1 might be the D (6 bases). The CDR3 loop spans 11 amino acids. V was pared by 9 bases and J by 6 bases, with 11 bases between. CDR1 and CDR2 from the germline V gene are LGHDT and YNNKEL (reference sequence). The CDR3 sequence: CARSGGSEAFF. For the CDR3, the DNA is TGTGCCAGGAGCGGGGGCTCTGAAGCTTTCTTT.

Ten or more counts support this clonotype. The rearrangement links TRBV6-1 to TRBJ2-1; D perhaps matches TRBD2 (5 bases). With 7 bases removed from V and 9 bases from J, the gap between germline ends came to 16 bases. The length of the CDR3 is 13 residues. CDR1 MNHNS and CDR2 SASEGT come from the germline V gene. The CDR3 sequence is CASTVTGGFEQFF. DNA for the CDR3: TGTGCCAGCACGGTGACTGGAGGTTTTGAGCAGTTCTTC.